The present T cell receptor (beta chain) was sequenced within a study of shared clonotypes between healthy human individuals. Points on this clone: Its target is not known. Additional DNA sequences in this sample encode the identical CDR3.

Trimming left V 2 bases short and J 0 bases short, with 8 bases between. Germline-derived CDR1 and CDR2 are MNHNS and SASEGT. This CDR3 is built from 15 residues. The study's findings and limits: Investigators expected sequencing depth to affect clonotype sharing among donors.

Division of CD4+ cells produced a CD45RA+ naive subset and a CD45RA-negative memory subset. The assay used deep level. Replicate sorted-subset PCRs were loaded with around 210 ng DNA, tens of thousands of T cell genomes. Here immunoSEQ multiplex PCR was the method, and the copy in TCRdb shows in-frame clones only, minus some. The sample records some 2,100,000 clones, more than 90% being singletons. The sequencing input was naive CD4+ T cells sorted from blood. Regarding subset: CD45RA+ positively selected. This clonotype was sampled from a young man in good health. V usage is TRBV6-1 and J usage is TRBJ1-5, with a tentative D call TRBD1 (5 bases). DNA of the CDR3: TGTGCCAGCAGTGAAAATAGGGGTAGCAATCAGCCCCAGCATTTT. Protein sequence: CASSENRGSNQPQHF.